The 3 T cell receptor beta chains reported below all come from one sample, sequenced in a study of monozygotic twins with inflammatory bowel disease. TCRdb reprocessed the 5' RACE reads; each CDR3 protein has one entry and no DNA is given. This sample's clone table lists around 450,000 distinct CDR3 sequences. The specimen was blood. The receptors shown here come from a human donor with ulcerative colitis or Crohn's disease, or a healthy co-twin of an affected twin (not recorded which).

The rearrangement joins TRBV27 to TRBJ1-6. Germline CDR1 MNHEY, CDR2 SMNVEV (reference sequence). The CDR3 is 14 amino acids. The CDR3 spells CASSLKGHYSPLHF.

The chain has TRBV7-6 and TRBJ1-3; lacking DNA, the TRBD1 call made by TCRdb goes unchecked. The germline V gene has CDR1 SGHVS and CDR2 FNYEAQ. The CDR3 loop spans 16 amino acids. The CDR3 region is CASSSGTAFSGNTIYF.

The rearrangement uses TRBV7-2 and TRBJ1-3. The CDR3 is made up of 15 amino acids. Germline V gene lookup returns CDR1 SGHTA and CDR2 FQGNSA. CDR3 in amino acids: CASSLAYTTGNTIYF.